The T cell receptor beta chain described here comes from a study of T-cell reconstitution after alpha-beta-depleted transplantation in children listed by TCRdb under 2016. Regarding the study in general: T-cell immune reconstitution after TCRalphabeta/CD19-depleted allogeneic hematopoietic cell transplantation in children was quantitatively tracked in the study by means of TCR repertoire profiling.

The receptor library was made with PCR. TCRdb records Illumina HiSeq 2500 as the sequencer. TCR libraries were prepared with molecular barcoding, using unique molecular identifiers to normalize TCRbeta repertoire quantification. TCRdb cleaned the public reads at Q25 with fastp, built clones with MiXCR and kept in-frame beta chains. Each CDR3 protein appears once, grouped with its most common genes and DNA. Within this sample are approximately 420,000 distinct CDR3 sequences, with roughly 11% of them counted one time only. The top ten clonotypes cover roughly 5.1% of the sample. A word on this clonotype: Its recognized antigen is unknown. Since no conserved phenylalanine or tryptophan closes the CDR3, a read error is the likely cause.

For CDR1 and CDR2, the germline V gene lists SQVTM and ANQGSEA. The CDR3 is 16 amino acids long, termini counted. Only CDR3 DNA remains: 48 bases, in frame from the first base. The V end loses 3 bases and the J end loses 3 bases, and a stretch of 18 bases separates them. This sample comprised PBMCs from the stem cell graft donor, obtained from the stem cell graft. The chain is made from TRBV29-1 and TRBJ2-1, with the D gene uncertain. This TCR came from a human donor who donated a stem cell graft to a child with acute myeloid leukemia. The DNA reads as follows: TGCAGCGTTGACTACTCGACTGGCGCCTACTACAATGAGCAGTTCTTG. This codes for CSVDYSTGAYYNEQFL.